This T cell receptor (beta chain) was captured by sequencing in a study of cytomegalovirus exposure and HLA in healthy donors. Study-level information: There were approximately 400 genotyped donors. Of these, roughly 80% fell in the genetic ancestry cluster associated with self-reported Caucasian donors.

The V end was cut by 0 bases, the J end by 7 bases, with 4 bases between. Germline CDR1 is LNHNV and CDR2 is YYDKDF (reference sequence). This CDR3 is 12 amino acids long. The primer mix had 60 Vbeta and 13 Jbeta primers. Here immunoSEQ multiplex PCR was the method, and the copy in TCRdb shows in-frame clones only, minus some. This sample carries some 110,000 clones, around two thirds of them seen once, and the ten largest clones take about 4.4%. The TCR sequence derives from a man between 60 and 70 years old in good health and CMV-seropositive. The material sequenced was PBMCs. The chain combines TRBV15 with TRBJ1-5; D uncertain. CDR3 loop: CATSRDSQPQHF. For the CDR3, the DNA is TGTGCCACCAGCAGAGATAGCCAGCCCCAGCATTTT.